These 18 T cell receptor beta chains came from one sample sequenced in a study of blood T cells in healthy people across ages (dated by TCRdb to between 2015 and 2016). The receptor library was made with 5' RACE. The instrument was an Illumina HiSeq 2500. A second roughly 6 to 11 cycle PCR used a sample-barcoded 5' primer and a J-beta primer mix. TCRdb reran the public reads through fastp at Q25 and MiXCR, keeping productive beta chains. One record per CDR3 amino acid sequence lists the most common genes and DNA. The sample profile shows approximately 810,000 distinct CDR3 sequences; about 36% of them were found once. In total, the top ten clones hold approximately 12% of the sample. The sample taken for sequencing was blood. The receptors were gathered from a man aged 18 to 29 in good health.

This clonotype appeared a few times. J is TRBJ2-3 and V is TRBV2; no reliable D call. V was shortened by 7 bases and J by 0 bases, with 14 bases between the two germline ends. CDR1 is SNHLY, CDR2 FYNNEI, per germline. The CDR3 covers 15 residues. CDR3 in DNA: TGTGCCAGCAACCCCGACATTTTGAGCACAGATACGCAGTATTTT. Amino acids: CASNPDILSTDTQYF.

The chain links TRBV20-1 to TRBJ1-5, with no clear D. Germline V gene sequence: CDR1 DFQATT, CDR2 SNEGSKA (reference sequence). The V end was cut by 6 bases, the J end by 0 bases, with 18 bases between. CDR3 length: 16 residues. CDR3 in DNA: TGCAGTGCCCGACCCCCGGGAGAATATAGCAATCAGCCCCAGCATTTT. Its translation: CSARPPGEYSNQPQHF.

This chain connects TRBV20-1 to TRBJ2-1; 8 nucleotides align to TRBD1. The V gene's germline CDR1 is DFQATT and CDR2 SNEGSKA (reference sequence). The junction had 6 bases not matched to a gene; V was cut back by 0 bases and J by 2 bases. This CDR3 has 16 amino acids. The CDR3 region has the DNA TGCAGTGCTAGAGAATTCCGGACAGGGACCTACAATGAGCAGTTCTTC. It translates to CSAREFRTGTYNEQFF.

The chain recombines TRBV29-1 with TRBJ1-2; unclear D gene. The V end was cut by 5 bases, the J end by 1 base, with 17 bases between. Germline-derived CDR1 and CDR2 are SQVTM and ANQGSEA. CDR3 length: 15 amino acids. CDR3 residues: CSVKSQGQSNYGYTF. DNA for the CDR3: TGCAGCGTTAAGAGTCAAGGCCAGAGTAACTATGGCTACACCTTC.

The V gene is TRBV28, the J gene TRBJ2-1, with a tentative D call TRBD1 (6 bases). Germline-derived CDR1 and CDR2 are MDHEN and SYDVKM. V was trimmed by 5 bases and J by 5 bases, leaving 13 bases between them. This CDR3 has 14 residues. This CDR3 reads CASSKVTGNNEQFF. The DNA for the CDR3 is TGTGCCAGCAGTAAGGTGACAGGAAACAATGAGCAGTTCTTC.

This clonotype was observed a handful of times. The rearrangement joins TRBV12-3 or TRBV12-4 to TRBJ2-7; D may be TRBD1 or TRBD2 (5 bases each). V lost 6 bases, J lost 0 bases, and 15 bases lay in between. CDR3 length: 15 amino acids. The CDR3 is CASSRISGTSYEQYF. DNA of the CDR3: TGTGCCAGCAGCCGAATTTCGGGGACCTCCTACGAGCAGTACTTC.

This clonotype was counted between two and nine times. The junction departs from germline at one end; a sequencing error may be responsible. The V call is TRBV30, the J call TRBJ2-5, with D perhaps matching TRBD1 or TRBD2 (6 bases each). The J call may not be correct, given that the DNA end is closer to TRBJ2-7. The CDR3 spans 13 residues. Germline V CDR1 and CDR2: GTSNPN, SVGIG (reference sequence). This CDR3 reads CAWRVPGAHEQYF. The CDR3 DNA sequence: TGTGCCTGGCGTGTTCCGGGGGCTCACGAGCAGTACTTC.

The chain couples TRBV4-3 to TRBJ2-5, with no clear D. This CDR3 region has 13 residues. Germline lookup yields CDR1 LGHNA and CDR2 YSLEER. The V end was cut by 4 bases, the J end by 5 bases, with 11 bases between. In DNA, the CDR3 is TGCGCCAGCAGCCCCTTCGGTGGGGAGACCCAGTACTTC. This sequence encodes CASSPFGGETQYF.

Turning to this clonotype: Germline and junction disagree at one end, which may indicate a read error. The rearrangement joins TRBV7-2 to TRBJ1-2, with TRBD1 matching 10 bases. The CDR3 consists of 15 residues. Germline lookup yields CDR1 SGHTA and CDR2 FQGNSA. The CDR3 nucleotides are TGTGCCAGCAGCTTAGGAGGGACAGGGGACTATGGCCACACCTTC. Amino acid sequence: CASSLGGTGDYGHTF.

This rearrangement joins TRBV7-2 to TRBJ2-3; D is unclear. This CDR3 is built from 14 residues. The germline V gene encodes CDR1 SGHTA and CDR2 FQGNSA. Trimming removed 3 bases from V and 2 bases from J, with 9 bases in between. The CDR3 reads CASSLGRITDTQYF. The CDR3 DNA reads as TGTGCCAGCAGCTTGGGCAGAATCACAGATACGCAGTATTTT.

The chain employs TRBV20-1 and TRBJ2-4; no clear D. The CDR3 has 11 residues. From germline, CDR1 is DFQATT and CDR2 SNEGSKA (reference sequence). Trimming shortened V by 0 bases and J by 15 bases, and 12 bases separated the two germline ends. CDR3 loop: CSARDARLLYF. The CDR3 nucleotides read TGCAGTGCTAGAGATGCGAGACTTCTGTACTTC.

This chain connects TRBV5-8 to TRBJ1-6; D unclear. V dropped 4 bases and J dropped 7 bases, with 12 bases sitting between them. This CDR3 comprises 14 residues. Germline V CDR1 and CDR2: SGHTS, YDEGEE. The CDR3 bases are TGTGCCAGCAGCCACCGGGTTGGGAATTCACCCCTCCACTTT. Its protein is CASSHRVGNSPLHF.

V usage is TRBV3-1 and J usage is TRBJ2-3; 7 nucleotides line up with TRBD2. CDR1 LGHDT and CDR2 YNNKEL come from the germline V gene (reference sequence). The CDR3 runs to 14 residues. The V gene end was trimmed by 4 bases and the J gene end by 6 bases; junction bases not matched to a gene: 7. CDR3 nucleotide sequence: TGTGCCAGCAGCCGCGGGACTAATTTTGATACGCAGTATTTT. This encodes CASSRGTNFDTQYF.

To note about this clonotype: This may arise from a read error, as a much more abundant clone is one base away. The CDR3 loop is CASSLNRGRGNEQFF. CDR3 in DNA: TGTGCCAGCAGCTTAAATCGGGGGCGTGGAAATGAGCAGTTCTTC. The chain uses TRBV7-2 and TRBJ2-1; TRBD1 or TRBD2 may be the D gene (6 bases each). The germline CDR1 and CDR2 sequences are SGHTA and FQGNSA. V lost 2 bases and J 7 bases, leaving 15 bases between the germline ends. This CDR3 has 15 amino acids. Full variable domain (rest looked up from reference TRBV7-2 and TRBJ2-1): GAGVSQSPSNKVTEKGKDVELRCDPISGHTALYWYRQSLGQGLEFLIYFQGNSAPDKSGLPSDRFSAERTGGSVSTLTIQRTQQEDSAVYLCASSLNRGRGNEQFFGPGTRLTVL.

This clonotype has ten or more counts. V is TRBV20-1 and J is TRBJ2-3; TRBD1 matches at 8 bases. The germline gives CDR1 DFQATT, CDR2 SNEGSKA (reference sequence). After removal of 5 bases from V and 2 bases from J, the junction contained 6 bases not matched to a gene. CDR3 length: 14 amino acids. CDR3 DNA sequence: TGCAGTGCTTCGAGACAGGGGATCACAGATACGCAGTATTTT. It translates to CSASRQGITDTQYF.

Only a few counts were recorded for this clonotype. This rearrangement joins TRBV29-1 to TRBJ1-2; D perhaps matches TRBD1 (6 bases). CDR3 length: 12 residues. Germline V gene lookup returns CDR1 SQVTM and CDR2 ANQGSEA. Trimming stripped 4 bases from V and 5 bases from J, with 11 bases between. CDR3 bases: TGCAGCGTTGGAGACAGGACGTATGGCTACACCTTC. Translation: CSVGDRTYGYTF.

The gene calls are TRBV15 and TRBJ2-5; D unclear. The J call may not be correct, given that the DNA end is closer to TRBJ2-1. The CDR3 has 14 amino acids. Germline loops: CDR1 LNHNV, CDR2 YYDKDF (reference sequence). In DNA form, the CDR3 reads TGTGCCACCAGCAGAGGACATTTACAAGAGACCCAGTTCTTC. This translates into CATSRGHLQETQFF.

This clonotype has at least ten counts. This chain links TRBV20-1 with TRBJ2-7; D might be TRBD1 (6 bases). CDR1 is DFQATT and CDR2 is SNEGSKA in the germline V gene (reference sequence). The V and J ends lost 2 bases and 3 bases respectively, with 11 bases between them. The CDR3 spans 13 residues. DNA for the CDR3: TGCAGTGCTAGACAGGGGCCTAACTACGAGCAGTACTTC. Amino acids: CSARQGPNYEQYF.